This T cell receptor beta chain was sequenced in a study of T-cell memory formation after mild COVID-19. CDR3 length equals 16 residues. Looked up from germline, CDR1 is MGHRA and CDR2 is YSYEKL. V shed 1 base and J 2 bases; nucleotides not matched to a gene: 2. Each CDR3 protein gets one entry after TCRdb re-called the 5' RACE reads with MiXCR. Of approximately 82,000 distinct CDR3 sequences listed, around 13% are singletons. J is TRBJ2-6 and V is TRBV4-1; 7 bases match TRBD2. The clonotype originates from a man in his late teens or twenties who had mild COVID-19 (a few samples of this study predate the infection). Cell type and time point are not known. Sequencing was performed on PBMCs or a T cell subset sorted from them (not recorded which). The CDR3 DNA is TGCGCCAGCAGCCAAGTGGGAGGGACTGGGGCCAACGTCCTGACTTTC. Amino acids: CASSQVGGTGANVLTF.